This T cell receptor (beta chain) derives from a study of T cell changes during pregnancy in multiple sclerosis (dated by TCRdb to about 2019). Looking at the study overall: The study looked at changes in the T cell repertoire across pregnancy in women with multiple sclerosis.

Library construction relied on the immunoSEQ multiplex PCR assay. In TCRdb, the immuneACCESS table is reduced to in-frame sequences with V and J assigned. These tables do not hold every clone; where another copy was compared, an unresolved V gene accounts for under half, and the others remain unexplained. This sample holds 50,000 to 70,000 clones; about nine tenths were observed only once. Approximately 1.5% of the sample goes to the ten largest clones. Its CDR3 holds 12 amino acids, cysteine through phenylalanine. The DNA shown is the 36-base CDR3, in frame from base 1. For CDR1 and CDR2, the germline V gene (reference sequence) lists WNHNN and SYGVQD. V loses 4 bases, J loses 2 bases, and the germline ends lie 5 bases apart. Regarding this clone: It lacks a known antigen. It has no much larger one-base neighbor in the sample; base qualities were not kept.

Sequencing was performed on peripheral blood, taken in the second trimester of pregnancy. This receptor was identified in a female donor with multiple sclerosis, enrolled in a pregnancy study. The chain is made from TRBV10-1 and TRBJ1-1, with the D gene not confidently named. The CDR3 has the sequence CASSAINTEAFF. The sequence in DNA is TGCGCCAGCAGTGCTATAAACACTGAAGCTTTCTTT.